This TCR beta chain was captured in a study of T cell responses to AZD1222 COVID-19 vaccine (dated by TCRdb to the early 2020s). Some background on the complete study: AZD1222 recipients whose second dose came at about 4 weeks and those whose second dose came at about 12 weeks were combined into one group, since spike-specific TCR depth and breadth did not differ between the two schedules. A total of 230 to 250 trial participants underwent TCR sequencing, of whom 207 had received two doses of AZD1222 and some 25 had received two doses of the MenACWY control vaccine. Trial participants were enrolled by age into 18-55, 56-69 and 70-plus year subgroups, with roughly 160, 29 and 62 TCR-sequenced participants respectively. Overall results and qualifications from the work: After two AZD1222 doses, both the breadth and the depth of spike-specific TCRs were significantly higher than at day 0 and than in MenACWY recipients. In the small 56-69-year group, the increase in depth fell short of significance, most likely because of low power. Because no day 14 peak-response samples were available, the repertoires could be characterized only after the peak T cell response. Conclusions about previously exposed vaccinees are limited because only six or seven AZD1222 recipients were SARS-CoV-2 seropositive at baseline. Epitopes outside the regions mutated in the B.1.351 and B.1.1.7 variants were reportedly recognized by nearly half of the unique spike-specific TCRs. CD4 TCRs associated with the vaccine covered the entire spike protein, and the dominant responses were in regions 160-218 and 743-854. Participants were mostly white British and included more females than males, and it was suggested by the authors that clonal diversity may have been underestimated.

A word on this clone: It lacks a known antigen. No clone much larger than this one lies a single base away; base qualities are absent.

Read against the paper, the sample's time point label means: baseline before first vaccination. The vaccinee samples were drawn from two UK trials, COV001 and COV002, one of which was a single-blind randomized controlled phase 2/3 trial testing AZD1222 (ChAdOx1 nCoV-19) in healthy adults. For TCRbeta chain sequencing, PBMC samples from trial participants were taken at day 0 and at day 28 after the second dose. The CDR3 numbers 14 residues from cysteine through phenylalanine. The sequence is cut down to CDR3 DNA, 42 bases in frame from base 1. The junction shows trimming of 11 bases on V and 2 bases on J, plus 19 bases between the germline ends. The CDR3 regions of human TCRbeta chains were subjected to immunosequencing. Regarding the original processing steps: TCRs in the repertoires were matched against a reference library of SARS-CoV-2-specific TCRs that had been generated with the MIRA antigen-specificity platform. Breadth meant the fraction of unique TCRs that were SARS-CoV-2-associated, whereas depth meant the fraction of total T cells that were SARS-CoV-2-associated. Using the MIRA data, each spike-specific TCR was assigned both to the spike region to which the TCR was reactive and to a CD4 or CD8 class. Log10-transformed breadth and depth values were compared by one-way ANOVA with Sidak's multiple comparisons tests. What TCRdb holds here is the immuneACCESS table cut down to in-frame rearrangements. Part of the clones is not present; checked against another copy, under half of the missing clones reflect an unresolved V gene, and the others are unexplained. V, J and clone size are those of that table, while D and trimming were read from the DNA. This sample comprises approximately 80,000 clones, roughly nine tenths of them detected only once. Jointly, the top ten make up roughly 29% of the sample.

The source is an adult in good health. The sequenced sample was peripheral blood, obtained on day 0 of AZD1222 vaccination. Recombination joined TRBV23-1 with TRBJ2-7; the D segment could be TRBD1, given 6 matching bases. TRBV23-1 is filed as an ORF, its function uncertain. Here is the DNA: TGCGCCGCGGAAAGACAGGTTTGCACCTACGAGCAGTACTTC. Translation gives CAAERQVCTYEQYF.